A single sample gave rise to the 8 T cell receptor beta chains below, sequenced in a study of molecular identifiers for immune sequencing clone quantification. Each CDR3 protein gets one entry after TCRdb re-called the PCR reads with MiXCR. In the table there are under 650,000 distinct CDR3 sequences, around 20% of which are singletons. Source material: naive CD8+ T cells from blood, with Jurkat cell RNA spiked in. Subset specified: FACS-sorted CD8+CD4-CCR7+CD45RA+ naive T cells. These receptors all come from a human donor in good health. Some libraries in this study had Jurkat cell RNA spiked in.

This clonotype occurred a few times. DNA of the CDR3: TGTGCCAGCACCCCAGGGAAGAACACCGGGGAGCTGTTTTTT. It specifies CASTPGKNTGELFF. The rearrangement joins TRBV21-1 to TRBJ2-2; TRBD1, the D gene given by the table, was not confirmed from the DNA. TRBV21-1 is a listed pseudogene. This CDR3 spans 14 amino acids.

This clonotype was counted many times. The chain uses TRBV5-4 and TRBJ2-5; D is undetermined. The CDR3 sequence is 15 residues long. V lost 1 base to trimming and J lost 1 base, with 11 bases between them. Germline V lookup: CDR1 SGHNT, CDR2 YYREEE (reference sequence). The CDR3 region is CASSLFVQPQETQYF. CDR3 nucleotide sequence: TGTGCCAGCAGCTTGTTTGTACAGCCCCAAGAGACCCAGTACTTC.

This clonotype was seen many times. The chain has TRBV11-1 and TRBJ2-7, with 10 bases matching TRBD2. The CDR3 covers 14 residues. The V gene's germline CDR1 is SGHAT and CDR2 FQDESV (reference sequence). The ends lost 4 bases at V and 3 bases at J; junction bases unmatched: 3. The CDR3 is CASSYWTSGYEQYF. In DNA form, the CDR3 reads TGTGCCAGCAGCTATTGGACTAGCGGCTACGAGCAGTACTTC.

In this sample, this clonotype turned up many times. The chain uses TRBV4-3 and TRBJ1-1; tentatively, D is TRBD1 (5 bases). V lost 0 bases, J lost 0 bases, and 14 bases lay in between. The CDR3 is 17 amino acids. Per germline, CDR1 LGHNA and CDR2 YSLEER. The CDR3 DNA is TGCGCCAGCAGCCAAGATCGGGGGGTGGGCATGAACACTGAAGCTTTCTTT. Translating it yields CASSQDRGVGMNTEAFF.

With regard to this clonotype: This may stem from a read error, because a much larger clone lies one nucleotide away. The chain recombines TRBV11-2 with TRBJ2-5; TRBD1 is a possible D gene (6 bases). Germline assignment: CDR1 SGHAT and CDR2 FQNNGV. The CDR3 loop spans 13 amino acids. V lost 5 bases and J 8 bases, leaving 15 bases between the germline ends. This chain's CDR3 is CASSPTGPHTQYF. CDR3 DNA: TGTGCCAGCAGCCCCACAGGGCCCCATACCCAGTACTTC.

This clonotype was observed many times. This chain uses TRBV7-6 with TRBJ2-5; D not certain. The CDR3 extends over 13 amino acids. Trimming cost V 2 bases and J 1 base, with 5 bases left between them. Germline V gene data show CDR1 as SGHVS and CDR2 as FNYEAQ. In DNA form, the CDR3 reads TGTGCCAGCAGCTTAAGGCCCCAAGAGACCCAGTACTTC. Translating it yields CASSLRPQETQYF.

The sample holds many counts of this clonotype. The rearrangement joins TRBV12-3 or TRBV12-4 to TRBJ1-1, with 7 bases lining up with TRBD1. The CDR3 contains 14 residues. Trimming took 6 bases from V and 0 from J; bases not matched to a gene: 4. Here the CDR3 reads CASSSGQLNTEAFF. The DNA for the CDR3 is TGTGCCAGCAGCTCGGGACAGCTGAACACTGAAGCTTTCTTT.

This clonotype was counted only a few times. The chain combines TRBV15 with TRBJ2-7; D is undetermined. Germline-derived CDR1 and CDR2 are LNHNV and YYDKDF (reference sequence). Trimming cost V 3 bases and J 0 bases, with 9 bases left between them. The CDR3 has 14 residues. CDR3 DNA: TGTGCCACCAGCAGCGTGGATAGCTCCTACGAGCAGTACTTC. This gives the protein CATSSVDSSYEQYF.